This T cell receptor (beta chain) comes out of a study of tumor-infiltrating lymphocytes in primary liver carcinoma. Study in general: Each sample had roughly 3.5 to 7.5 million productive TCRbeta reads regardless of tissue type. Points from the study as a whole: Paired tumor-adjacent and tumor-blood samples overlapped less than tumor region pairs did.

CDR1 is SGHAT, CDR2 FQDESV, per germline (reference sequence). This CDR3 region has 14 residues. Total RNA (roughly 540 ng) served as template for TCR beta cDNA synthesis primed by a constant-region primer. Employing slightly modified ARM-PCR, three nested multiplex PCR rounds were run, and these gave rise to the TCR beta libraries. With TRBV1-TRBV30 forward primers and a C-beta reverse primer, the first two PCR rounds were run for nine to eleven cycles each. In TCRdb, the multiplex PCR reads were re-called with MiXCR into one record per CDR3 protein. This sample has tens of thousands of distinct CDR3 sequences, with roughly 73% found just once. Both RNA and DNA were isolated together from about 20-30 mg of bulk tissue that had not been sorted. Patients underwent surgical resection for primary liver carcinoma. At sampling, these chronic HBV carriers had received no treatment. As regards this clonotype: Its target is unknown. An end of the junction differs from the germline gene, which may be a read error.

This chain joins TRBV11-1 and TRBJ2-7; D is possibly TRBD1 or TRBD2 (5 bases each). The sequenced sample was tumor-adjacent normal liver tissue. This TCR was recovered from a young woman with primary liver carcinoma and hepatitis B virus infection. The CDR3 DNA reads TGTGCCAGCAGCTTATTTACTGGGACCTATGAGCAATACTTC. It translates to CASSLFTGTYEQYF.